Listed below are T cell receptor beta chains from one sample, sequenced in a study of CD8 T cells in ankylosing spondylitis. MiXCR, applied by TCRdb to the 5' RACE reads, yields one record per CDR3 protein. The sample holds approximately 350,000 distinct CDR3 sequences; roughly 22% are singletons and the top ten take about an eighth. The material sequenced was blood, either unsorted or a sorted T cell fraction (not recorded which). The receptors were sampled from a male donor with ankylosing spondylitis or in good health (not recorded which). Both conserved end residues are trimmed from each CDR3.

V gene	J gene	CDR3 length	CDR3 protein
TRBV3-1	TRBJ2-2	17	ASSHLSGGRPTNTGELF
TRBV12-3/TRBV12-4	TRBJ2-1	12	ASSLVSGGGEQF
TRBV20-1	TRBJ2-7	12	SARVDRGQGEQY
TRBV15	TRBJ2-3	13	ATSRDLGVGDTQY
TRBV12-3/TRBV12-4	TRBJ1-3	13	ASSFQGFSGNTIY
TRBV4-1	TRBJ2-2	12	ASSRGEAAGELF
TRBV29-1	TRBJ2-7	11	SVAPGGAHEQY
TRBV6-1	TRBJ2-1	14	ASSSLGTSGNNEQF
TRBV12-3/TRBV12-4	TRBJ2-5	11	ASNQGTGETQY
TRBV29-1	TRBJ2-1	14	STPAPERSSYNEQF
TRBV5-5	TRBJ2-7	13	ASSSVLDRDYEQY
TRBV29-1	TRBJ2-1	11	SARTSGGNEQF
TRBV7-6	TRBJ2-7	12	ASSLRGARDEQY
TRBV29-1	TRBJ1-2	10	SVEAANYGYT
TRBV4-1	TRBJ2-7	9	ASSTGHEQY
TRBV27	TRBJ1-1	12	ASSFTTGLTEAF
TRBV29-1	TRBJ2-7	12	SVQSDRDTYEQY
TRBV20-1	TRBJ2-5	16	SARDFPPLAGGRETQY
TRBV7-2	TRBJ2-1	11	ASSATTQGASF
TRBV6-1	TRBJ2-6	15	ASSGGLSFVGANVLT
TRBV4-1	TRBJ2-7	15	ASSQTPGQGLNYEQY
TRBV29-1	TRBJ1-2	11	SVTKDQGGVYT
TRBV18	TRBJ2-6	12	ASLTGTGANVLT
TRBV20-1	TRBJ2-5	12	SARPLGVQETQY
TRBV28	TRBJ1-4	13	ASSSGTGWDEKLF
TRBV15	TRBJ2-7	14	ATSRGWTGGSYEQY
TRBV20-1	TRBJ2-7	11	SARWGVPYEQY
TRBV11-2	TRBJ2-1	12	ASSLVGGNNEQF
TRBV6-4	TRBJ2-3	12	ASSDGSDTDTQY
TRBV6-2/TRBV6-3	TRBJ1-6	11	ASSYPGNSPLH
TRBV27	TRBJ2-1	16	ASSLSPPGQDRYNEQF
TRBV10-3	TRBJ2-2	13	AISDPDRQAGELF